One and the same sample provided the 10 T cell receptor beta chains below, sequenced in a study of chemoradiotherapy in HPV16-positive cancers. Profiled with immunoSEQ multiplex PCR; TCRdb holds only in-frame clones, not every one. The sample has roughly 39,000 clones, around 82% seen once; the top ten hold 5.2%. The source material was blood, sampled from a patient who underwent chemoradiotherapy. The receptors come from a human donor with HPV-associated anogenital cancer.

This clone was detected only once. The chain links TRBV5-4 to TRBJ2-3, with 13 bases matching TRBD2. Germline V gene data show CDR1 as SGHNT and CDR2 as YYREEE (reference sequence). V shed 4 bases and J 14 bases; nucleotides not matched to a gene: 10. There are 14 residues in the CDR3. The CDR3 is CASSATSGGAFRYF. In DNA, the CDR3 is TGTGCCAGCAGCGCAACTAGCGGGGGGGCCTTCCGGTATTTT.

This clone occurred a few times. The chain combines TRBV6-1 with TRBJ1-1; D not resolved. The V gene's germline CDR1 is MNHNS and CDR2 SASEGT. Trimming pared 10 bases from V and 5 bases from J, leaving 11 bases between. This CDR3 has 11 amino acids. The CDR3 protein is CAINEDTEAFF. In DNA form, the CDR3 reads TGTGCCATCAACGAGGATACTGAAGCTTTCTTT.

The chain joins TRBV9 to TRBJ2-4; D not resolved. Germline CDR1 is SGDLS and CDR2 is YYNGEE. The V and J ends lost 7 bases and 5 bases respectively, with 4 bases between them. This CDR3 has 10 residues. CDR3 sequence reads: CASGENIQYF. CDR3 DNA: TGTGCCAGCGGGGAAAACATTCAGTACTTC. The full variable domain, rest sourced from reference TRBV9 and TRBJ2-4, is DSGVTQTPKHLITATGQRVTLRCSPRSGDLSVYWYQQSLDQGLQFLIQYYNGEERAKGNILERFSAQQFPDLHSELNLSSLELGDSALYFCASGENIQYFGAGTRLSVL.

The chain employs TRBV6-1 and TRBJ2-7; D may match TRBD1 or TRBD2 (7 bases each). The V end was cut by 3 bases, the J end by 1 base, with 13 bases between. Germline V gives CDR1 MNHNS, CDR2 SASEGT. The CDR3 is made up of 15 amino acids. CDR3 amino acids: CASSDQGGLSYEQYF. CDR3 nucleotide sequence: TGTGCCAGCAGTGACCAGGGGGGACTATCCTACGAGCAGTACTTC.

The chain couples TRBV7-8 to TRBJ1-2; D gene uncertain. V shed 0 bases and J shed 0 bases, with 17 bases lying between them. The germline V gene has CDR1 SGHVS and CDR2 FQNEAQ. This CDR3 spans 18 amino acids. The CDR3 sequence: CASSLAHLRTDPNYGYTF. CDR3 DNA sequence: TGTGCCAGCAGCTTAGCGCATCTCCGCACAGATCCTAACTATGGCTACACCTTC.

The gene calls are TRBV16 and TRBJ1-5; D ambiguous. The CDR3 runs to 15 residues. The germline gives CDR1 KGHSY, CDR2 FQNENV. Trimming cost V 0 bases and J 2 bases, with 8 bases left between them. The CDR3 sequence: CASSQSWAGNQPQHF. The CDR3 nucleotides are TGTGCCAGCAGCCAATCTTGGGCTGGCAATCAGCCCCAGCATTTT.

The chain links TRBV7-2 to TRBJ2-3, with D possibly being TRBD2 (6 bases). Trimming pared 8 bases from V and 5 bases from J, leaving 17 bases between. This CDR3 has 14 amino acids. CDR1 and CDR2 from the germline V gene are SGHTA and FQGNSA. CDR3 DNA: TGTGCCAGCCTTGAGAGGGGAGGAAGAGATACGCAGTATTTT. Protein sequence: CASLERGGRDTQYF.

The CDR3 DNA reads TGCGCCAGCAGCCCGGGACGGAATCTTAACTATGGCTACACCTTC. Its translation is CASSPGRNLNYGYTF. This chain links TRBV4-1 with TRBJ1-2; possibly TRBD1 for D (5 bases). The V gene's germline CDR1 is MGHRA and CDR2 YSYEKL. V was pared by 4 bases and J by 1 base, with 13 bases between. The CDR3 has 15 residues.

The CDR3 DNA follows: TGCAGCGTCCAGGACAGGGCCTACGAGCAGTACTTC. It yields the protein CSVQDRAYEQYF. The rearrangement joins TRBV29-1 to TRBJ2-7, with 8 bases that match TRBD1. Losses at the gene ends were 6 bases for V and 2 bases for J; bases not matched to a gene: 3. The germline V gene encodes CDR1 SQVTM and CDR2 ANQGSEA. There are 12 residues in the CDR3.

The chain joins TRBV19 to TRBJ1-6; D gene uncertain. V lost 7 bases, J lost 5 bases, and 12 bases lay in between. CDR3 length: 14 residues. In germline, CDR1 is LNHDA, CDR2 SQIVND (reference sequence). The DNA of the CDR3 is TGTGCCAGTACCCCGGACTGGGATAATTCACCCCTCCACTTT. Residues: CASTPDWDNSPLHF.